The 15 T cell receptor beta chains below were found in one sample sequenced in a study of T cells in tuberculosis. Libraries were prepared by immunoSEQ multiplex PCR; TCRdb keeps only in-frame clonotypes and omits some of them. The table shows about 30,000 clones, with 94% occurring only once. Sequenced sample: PBMCs. These receptors were taken from a donor aged 5 to 30 with latent tuberculosis or without tuberculosis infection.

The V and J genes are TRBV11-1 and TRBJ2-1, with 8 positions matching TRBD2. CDR3 length: 16 amino acids. The trim removed 3 bases at V and 4 bases at J, leaving 8 bases unmatched. Germline V CDR1 and CDR2: SGHAT, FQDESV (reference sequence). For the CDR3, the DNA is TGTGCCAGCAGCTTTAACGGGAGGGCCTTGTACAATGAGCAGTTCTTC. Translated: CASSFNGRALYNEQFF.

The DNA of the CDR3 is TGTGCCGGTCGGACAGGCCTGAATGAAAAACTGTTTTTT. Its protein product is CAGRTGLNEKLFF. This rearrangement joins TRBV2 to TRBJ1-4; 7 bases match TRBD1. The CDR3 has 13 amino acids. From germline, CDR1 is SNHLY and CDR2 FYNNEI. J lost 5 bases, V lost 11 bases, and 8 bases had no gene match.

V and J are TRBV29-1 and TRBJ2-5; a weak D match, TRBD2 (5 bases). V lost 8 bases to trimming and J lost 5 bases, with 21 bases between them. Germline V gene lookup returns CDR1 SQVTM and CDR2 ANQGSEA. CDR3 length: 14 residues. For the CDR3, the DNA is TGCAGCCTCACGGGAAGTACGGGGTCGGAGACCCAGTACTTC. Translated: CSLTGSTGSETQYF.

The rearrangement joins TRBV5-1 to TRBJ2-7; 16 bases are shared with TRBD2. Unmatched junction bases numbered 5, after V lost 2 bases and J lost 0 bases. This CDR3 comprises 18 residues. Germline CDR1 reads SGHRS; CDR2 reads YFSETQ. CDR3 protein: CASSFGTSGRGSSYEQYF. The DNA of the CDR3 is TGCGCCAGCAGCTTCGGGACTAGCGGGAGGGGGAGCTCCTACGAGCAGTACTTC.

In its sample, this clone was seen once. This chain joins TRBV19 and TRBJ2-1; the match to TRBD2 covers 7 bases. The CDR3 consists of 15 residues. Unmatched junction bases numbered 2, after V lost 1 base and J lost 2 bases. The germline V gene encodes CDR1 LNHDA and CDR2 SQIVND (reference sequence). The CDR3 sequence: CASSIGEGTYNEQFF. CDR3 DNA sequence: TGTGCCAGTAGTATAGGGGAGGGTACCTACAATGAGCAGTTCTTC.

The rearrangement joins TRBV10-3 to TRBJ2-5, with a weak D call TRBD2 (6 bases). V lost 5 bases and J 1 base, leaving 14 bases between the germline ends. Germline V CDR1 and CDR2: ENHRY, SYGVKD. CDR3 length: 15 residues. The CDR3 region is CAISTGGLAQETQYF. CDR3 DNA: TGTGCCATCAGTACCGGGGGACTCGCCCAAGAGACCCAGTACTTC.

V gene TRBV10-1 combines with J gene TRBJ2-2; D possibly corresponds to TRBD2 (5 bases). Trimming stripped 4 bases from V and 1 base from J, with 7 bases between. The CDR3 consists of 14 residues. The germline V gene encodes CDR1 WNHNN and CDR2 SYGVQD (reference sequence). DNA of the CDR3: TGCGCCAGCAGTGCCAGCGGGAACACCGGGGAGCTGTTTTTT. Encoded protein: CASSASGNTGELFF.

CDR3 loop: CASSFRASAGDRGELFF. The CDR3 coding sequence is TGTGCCAGCAGTTTTCGGGCCAGCGCGGGAGATCGCGGGGAGCTGTTTTTT. This chain connects TRBV27 to TRBJ2-2, with 7 bases that match TRBD2. Germline V gene lookup returns CDR1 MNHEY and CDR2 SMNVEV (reference sequence). The CDR3 is 17 residues long. V lost 3 bases, J lost 7 bases, and 14 bases stayed unmatched.

V and J are TRBV7-8 and TRBJ1-4; D is unresolved. The CDR3 has 17 amino acids. The germline gives CDR1 SGHVS, CDR2 FQNEAQ. Trimming pared 4 bases from V and 0 bases from J, leaving 15 bases between. The CDR3 DNA follows: TGTGCCAGCAGCTCCTCAGCAGGCAGGACAACTAATGAAAAACTGTTTTTT. It yields the protein CASSSSAGRTTNEKLFF.

This chain uses TRBV15 with TRBJ2-7; D is perhaps TRBD2 (6 bases). Trimming removed 6 bases at V and 6 bases at J, with 9 bases between. CDR1 and CDR2 from the germline V gene are LNHNV and YYDKDF (reference sequence). The CDR3 is 11 residues long. Here the CDR3 DNA reads TGTGCCACCAGAACCGGGGGCGAGCAGTACTTC. It specifies CATRTGGEQYF. The entire variable domain, with the rest obtained from reference TRBV15 and TRBJ2-7, is as follows: DAMVIQNPRYQVTQFGKPVTLSCSQTLNHNVMYWYQQKSSQAPKLLFHYYDKDFNNEADTPDNFQSRRPNTSFCFLDIRSPGLGDTAMYLCATRTGGEQYFGPGTRLTVT.

The chain employs TRBV27 and TRBJ1-1, with D possibly matching TRBD1 (5 bases). Germline loops: CDR1 MNHEY, CDR2 SMNVEV (reference sequence). V lost 8 bases, J lost 6 bases, and 13 bases lay in between. This CDR3 has 12 amino acids. The CDR3 DNA sequence: TGTGCCAGCGGAATAGACAGAGCTGAAGCTTTCTTT. Protein product: CASGIDRAEAFF.

This clone occurred a few times. The chain joins TRBV2 to TRBJ2-1; 11 bases line up with TRBD2. The trim removed 8 bases at V and 9 bases at J, leaving 3 bases unmatched. Germline-derived CDR1 and CDR2 are SNHLY and FYNNEI. The CDR3 consists of 12 residues. This chain's CDR3 is CASQTSGIEQFF. CDR3 DNA sequence: TGTGCCAGCCAGACTAGCGGGATTGAGCAGTTCTTC.

As DNA, the CDR3 is TGTGCCAGCAGTTTATCGAAGACAGCTACCTACGAGCAGTACTTC. This encodes CASSLSKTATYEQYF. This chain links TRBV27 with TRBJ2-7; D is possibly TRBD1 (5 bases). Germline V gives CDR1 MNHEY, CDR2 SMNVEV (reference sequence). The CDR3 is 15 amino acids. The V gene lost 0 bases and the J gene lost 2 bases, with 11 bases spanning the gap.

The chain couples TRBV2 to TRBJ2-1; D gene uncertain. Germline V lookup: CDR1 SNHLY, CDR2 FYNNEI. Deletions cut 7 bases from V and 6 bases from J, with 4 bases between. The CDR3 spans 10 residues. CDR3 amino acids: CASIGNEQFF. The CDR3 DNA sequence: TGTGCCAGCATCGGCAATGAGCAGTTCTTC.

This clone was observed a single time. The chain links TRBV7-6 to TRBJ2-7, with D perhaps TRBD2 (5 bases). With 5 bases removed from V and 5 bases from J, the gap between germline ends came to 16 bases. CDR3 length equals 14 residues. CDR1 is SGHVS and CDR2 is FNYEAQ in the germline V gene. The CDR3 DNA reads as TGTGCCAGCAGCGACCGGGGTAGTGGCGACGAGCAGTACTTC. This codes for CASSDRGSGDEQYF.